A selection of T cell receptor beta chains follows, all from one sample in a study of T cells in tuberculosis. Generated by immunoSEQ multiplex PCR, the TCRdb table keeps only in-frame clones and is missing some. The sample holds some 47,000 clones; nearly 95% are singletons and the top ten take approximately 7.9%. The sequenced sample was PBMCs. The receptor set was obtained from a donor aged 10-29 years with latent tuberculosis or without tuberculosis infection. CDR3s include the opening cysteine and the closing phenylalanine or tryptophan. The order of the fields is J gene, V gene, CDR3 protein.

TRBJ1-5	TRBV27	CASRIGQGGQPQHF
TRBJ1-6	TRBV18	CASSLGQNYNSPLHF
TRBJ1-4	TRBV19	CASRLTGRGTNEKLFF
TRBJ1-1	TRBV9	CASSGGLNTEAFF
TRBJ2-5	TRBV29-1	CSSPGGKETQYF
TRBJ2-7	TRBV5-1	CASSSMRTYEQYF
TRBJ1-3	TRBV30	CAKGGEGSSNTIYF
TRBJ2-7	TRBV7-6	CASSLASTGGGYEQYF
TRBJ1-5	TRBV7-8	CASSLRGGDNQPQHF
TRBJ1-2	TRBV20-1	CSASGGGYTF
TRBJ2-1	TRBV5-1	CASSLLIPSTNEQFF
TRBJ1-1	TRBV6-6	CASNLYGTEVTEAFF
TRBJ2-6	TRBV6-1	CASREWTGGFSGANVLTF
TRBJ2-1	TRBV6-1	CASSDLKRTSGIRRDNEQFF
TRBJ1-2	TRBV15	CATSSNYGYTF
TRBJ2-1	TRBV25-1	CASSATGQGATYNEQFF
TRBJ2-7	TRBV30	CAWQDRAASYEQYF
TRBJ1-1	TRBV5-4	CASSLETFKGVTEAFF
TRBJ2-2	TRBV7-9	CASSFESGRSTGELFF
TRBJ2-3	TRBV5-5	CASSLGRTSTDTQYF
TRBJ2-2	TRBV6-1	CASRGDRRVGELFF
TRBJ1-2	TRBV6-4	CASSDSGRSYGYTF